This passage covers 25 T cell receptor beta chains from one sample sequenced in a study of cytomegalovirus exposure and HLA in healthy donors. PCR involved 60 Vbeta and 13 Jbeta primers. Assay used: immunoSEQ multiplex PCR; TCRdb lists only in-frame clones, some missing. The table has about 140,000 clones, about 80% seen once. Sequenced: PBMCs. The receptors stem from a man aged 25 to 45 in good health and CMV-seropositive.

The J gene is TRBJ1-5, the V gene TRBV27; 7 bases map to TRBD1. Germline lookup yields CDR1 MNHEY and CDR2 SMNVEV (reference sequence). V shed 6 bases and J 2 bases; nucleotides not matched to a gene: 4. The CDR3 sequence is 14 residues long. The CDR3 reads CASRRQGGNQPQHF. The CDR3, as DNA: TGTGCCAGCAGACGACAGGGTGGCAATCAGCCCCAGCATTTT.

The chain links TRBV10-2 to TRBJ2-2; TRBD1 aligns across 7 bases. From germline, CDR1 is WSHSY and CDR2 SAAADI. This CDR3 comprises 14 residues. V dropped 1 base and J dropped 4; count of bases not matched to a gene: 0. The CDR3 is CASSEYRGTGELFF. In nucleotides, the CDR3 is TGCGCCAGCAGTGAGTACAGGGGCACCGGGGAGCTGTTTTTT.

This chain links TRBV7-9 with TRBJ2-5; D possibly corresponds to TRBD2 (5 bases). There are 16 residues in the CDR3. Per germline, CDR1 SEHNR and CDR2 FQNEAQ (reference sequence). V lost 0 bases to trimming and J lost 0 bases, with 11 bases between them. The CDR3 DNA follows: TGTGCCAGCAGCTTAGCTCTCCGGACTTACCAAGAGACCCAGTACTTC. This encodes CASSLALRTYQETQYF. Filled out from reference TRBV7-9 and TRBJ2-5, the complete variable domain reads DTGVSQNPRHKITKRGQNVTFRCDPISEHNRLYWYRQTLGQGPEFLTYFQNEAQLEKSRLLSDRFSAERPKGSFSTLEIQRTEQGDSAMYLCASSLALRTYQETQYFGPGTRLLVL.

The chain is built from TRBV2 and TRBJ2-2; TRBD2 might be the D (5 bases). CDR1 is SNHLY and CDR2 is FYNNEI in the germline V gene. The V end lost 8 bases, the J end lost 0 bases, and 13 bases lay between the germline ends. CDR3 length: 15 amino acids. In DNA form, the CDR3 reads TGTGCCAGCCGGGGTAGGACTGCGAACACCGGGGAGCTGTTTTTT. Its translation is CASRGRTANTGELFF.

The chain has TRBV28 and TRBJ2-6; possibly TRBD1 for D (6 bases). V was trimmed by 6 bases and J by 2 bases, leaving 14 bases between them. Germline V CDR1 and CDR2: MDHEN, SYDVKM. The length of the CDR3 is 16 residues. CDR3 DNA sequence: TGTGCCAGCAGGAGGGCCGCAGGGGCTGGGGCCAACGTCCTGACTTTC. Protein sequence: CASRRAAGAGANVLTF.

This chain joins TRBV12-1 and TRBJ1-2; TRBD1, as called in the table, went unchecked against the DNA. TRBV12-1 is given as a pseudogene. The CDR3 runs 16 residues. CDR3 in amino acids: CASSFAGTGGSYGYTF. For the CDR3, the DNA is TGTGCCAGCAGCTTTGCAGGGACAGGGGGCAGCTATGGCTACACCTTC.

This sequence joins TRBV11-3 and TRBJ2-1, with 10 bases fitting TRBD2. The length of the CDR3 is 18 residues. After removal of 1 base from V and 6 bases from J, the junction contained 12 bases not matched to a gene. The germline V gene has CDR1 SGHNT and CDR2 YENEEA. In DNA, the CDR3 is TGTGCCAGCAGCTTAGGGCCACATCTAGCGGGAGAGGCCAATGAGCAGTTCTTC. This sequence encodes CASSLGPHLAGEANEQFF.

This clone was seen many times. The gene calls are TRBV10-3 and TRBJ2-7; TRBD1 aligns across 11 bases. V dropped 4 bases and J dropped 6; count of bases not matched to a gene: 8. This CDR3 region has 15 residues. CDR1 and CDR2 from the germline V gene are ENHRY and SYGVKD. The CDR3 is CAISGGGQGVSEQYF. The CDR3 coding sequence is TGTGCCATCAGTGGGGGGGGACAGGGGGTCAGCGAGCAGTACTTC.

The chain is built from TRBV6-5 and TRBJ2-3; D may be TRBD2 (7 bases). The V gene lost 6 bases and the J gene lost 6 bases, with 16 bases spanning the gap. The CDR3 spans 14 residues. CDR1 is MNHEY and CDR2 is SVGAGI in the germline V gene. The CDR3 DNA sequence: TGTGCCAGCAGCCCACGGGGGGCGGTGGATACGCAGTATTTT. Encoded protein: CASSPRGAVDTQYF.

The rearrangement uses TRBV21-1 and TRBJ2-3; TRBD1, the D gene given by the table, was not confirmed from the DNA. TRBV21-1 is deemed a pseudogene. CDR3 length equals 15 residues. The CDR3 is CASLHRDRGADTQYF. The CDR3 bases are TGTGCCAGTCTCCACCGGGACAGGGGGGCAGATACGCAGTATTTT.

The V and J genes are TRBV10-1 and TRBJ2-3; 10 nucleotides line up with TRBD1. In germline, CDR1 is WNHNN, CDR2 SYGVQD (reference sequence). The CDR3 runs to 16 residues. V trimming: 5 bases; J trimming: 3 bases; junction bases outside the gene matches: 8. The CDR3, as DNA: TGCGCCAGCAGTCCTGGGACAGGGGTCTTAACAGATACGCAGTATTTT. This sequence encodes CASSPGTGVLTDTQYF.

V is TRBV18 and J is TRBJ1-4, with TRBD1 identical over 7 bases. CDR3 length: 14 residues. The germline V gene has CDR1 KGHSH and CDR2 LQKENI. V dropped 1 base and J dropped 14; count of bases not matched to a gene: 10. The CDR3 bases are TGTGCCAGCTCACCACGAGATACAGGGGAACGCCTGTTTTTT. Its translation is CASSPRDTGERLFF.

The chain combines TRBV2 with TRBJ2-2; TRBD2 matches 7 bases. From germline, CDR1 is SNHLY and CDR2 FYNNEI. The CDR3 has 16 residues. The J segment lost 4 bases and the V segment lost 4 bases, leaving 9 bases of the junction unmatched. For the CDR3, the DNA is TGTGCCAGCAGTGTCCGCGGGGGAGTCTCCACCGGGGAGCTGTTTTTT. The encoded protein is CASSVRGGVSTGELFF.

This clone came up a few times. The chain links TRBV29-1 to TRBJ2-1, with D perhaps TRBD2 (6 bases). The CDR3 extends over 13 amino acids. The V end was cut by 2 bases, the J end by 3 bases, with 8 bases between. Germline V CDR1 and CDR2: SQVTM, ANQGSEA. Here the CDR3 reads CSVERGLYNEQFF. The CDR3 nucleotides are TGCAGCGTTGAACGGGGACTCTACAATGAGCAGTTCTTC.

To note about this clone: The junction departs from germline at one end; a sequencing error may be responsible. This chain joins TRBV7-2 and TRBJ2-2; TRBD1 is a possible D gene (6 bases). CDR1 SGHTA and CDR2 FQGNSA come from the germline V gene. CDR3 size: 15 residues. CDR3 sequence: CASSLPGAGFGKLFF. The CDR3 coding sequence is TGTGCCAGCAGCCTCCCAGGGGCAGGGTTCGGGAAGCTGTTTTTT.

The genes are TRBV29-1 and TRBJ2-5, with TRBD2 matching 13 bases. This CDR3 is built from 15 residues. With 4 bases clipped from V and 1 base from J, the junction kept 3 bases outside the gene matches. CDR1 and CDR2 (germline): SQVTM, ANQGSEA. CDR3 bases: TGCAGCGTTGGAGGGACTAGCGGGGCCCAAGAGACCCAGTACTTC. Protein: CSVGGTSGAQETQYF.

This sequence joins TRBV28 and TRBJ1-2, with 7 bases matching TRBD1. The CDR3 sequence is 12 residues long. The V gene end was trimmed by 6 bases and the J gene end by 6 bases; junction bases not matched to a gene: 4. Per germline, CDR1 MDHEN and CDR2 SYDVKM. The CDR3 region has the DNA TGTGCCAGCAGAACAGGGGAGCATGGCTACACCTTC. It is translated as CASRTGEHGYTF.

The chain recombines TRBV28 with TRBJ1-1, with D unresolved. Germline CDR1 and CDR2: MDHEN and SYDVKM. The CDR3 runs to 14 residues. Trimming removed 3 bases from V and 2 bases from J, with 10 bases in between. CDR3 sequence: CASSFGHFNTEAFF. The CDR3 nucleotides are TGTGCCAGCAGTTTTGGGCATTTCAACACTGAAGCTTTCTTT.

The chain's CDR3 is CASSPTGKETQYF. Written as DNA, the CDR3 is TGTGCCAGCTCACCGACGGGAAAAGAGACCCAGTACTTC. The chain uses TRBV18 and TRBJ2-5, with D tentatively TRBD2 (5 bases). V was shortened by 3 bases and J by 3 bases, with 8 bases between the two germline ends. Germline V lookup: CDR1 KGHSH, CDR2 LQKENI. CDR3 length equals 13 residues.

This sequence joins TRBV5-1 and TRBJ2-1; possible D gene TRBD1, 7 bases. Per germline, CDR1 SGHRS and CDR2 YFSETQ. The CDR3 totals 14 residues. The V end lost 0 bases, the J end lost 7 bases, and 11 bases lay between the germline ends. CDR3 loop: CASSLEGAGNEQFF. The CDR3 coding sequence is TGCGCCAGCAGCTTGGAGGGGGCGGGGAATGAGCAGTTCTTC.

The count of this clone is one. Other nucleotide sequences in the sample specify the same CDR3. The CDR3 sequence: CASSLTGNYGYTF. CDR3 sequence (DNA): TGTGCCAGCAGTCTAACAGGGAACTATGGCTACACCTTC. This sequence joins TRBV28 and TRBJ1-2; tentative D call: TRBD1 (6 bases). V was pared by 5 bases and J by 2 bases, with 9 bases between. The CDR3 is made up of 13 amino acids. Germline CDR1 MDHEN, CDR2 SYDVKM.

The chain employs TRBV6-5 and TRBJ2-7; perhaps TRBD1 as D (6 bases). V was shortened by 6 bases and J by 4 bases, with 16 bases between the two germline ends. CDR1 is MNHEY, CDR2 SVGAGI, per germline. CDR3 length: 14 amino acids. CDR3 DNA: TGTGCCAGCAGGCGGACGACAGGAGGTTACGAGCAGTACTTC. Its protein is CASRRTTGGYEQYF.

The chain couples TRBV28 to TRBJ1-2; D possibly corresponds to TRBD1 (5 bases). CDR1 MDHEN and CDR2 SYDVKM come from the germline V gene. Trimming left V 10 bases short and J 3 bases short, with 12 bases between. CDR3 size: 12 residues. Written as DNA, the CDR3 is TGTGCCATCGGAAGGGGCGACTATGGCTACACCTTC. It specifies CAIGRGDYGYTF.

The count of this clone is one. The chain links TRBV30 to TRBJ2-2, with TRBD2 as a possible D gene (5 bases). The CDR3 is made up of 14 amino acids. The V gene's germline CDR1 is GTSNPN and CDR2 SVGIG (reference sequence). The germline V and J ends were trimmed by 3 bases and 0 bases, with 8 bases remaining between them. The CDR3 loop is CAWRDYTNTGELFF. The CDR3 DNA sequence: TGTGCCTGGAGAGACTACACGAACACCGGGGAGCTGTTTTTT.

This clone was found once. V usage is TRBV10-3 and J usage is TRBJ1-5; 8 bases agree with TRBD1. V trimming: 0 bases; J trimming: 5 bases; junction bases outside the gene matches: 3. Germline V gene lookup returns CDR1 ENHRY and CDR2 SYGVKD. The CDR3 is 15 residues long. CDR3 sequence reads: CAISESMTGDQPQHF. For the CDR3, the DNA is TGTGCCATCAGTGAGTCTATGACAGGGGATCAGCCCCAGCATTTT.